These 27 T cell receptor beta chains were sequenced from one sample in a study of CD8+ T cells in alopecia areata (dated by TCRdb to 2016 to 2019). Library generation was performed with the immunoSEQ multiplex PCR assay. To provide template for TCR sequencing, every sample had RNA extracted and reverse transcribed into cDNA. TCRdb carries this immuneACCESS record with in-frame sequences only. Its versions omit some clonotypes, under half of them owing to an unresolved V gene in the studies checked, with the rest unexplained. The sample yields about 64,000 clones; around 47% were counted once. About 51% of the sample goes to the ten largest clones. Source material: NKG2D-low CD8+ T cells sorted from blood. The cell subset or site tag for this specimen amounts to: sorted CD8+ NKG2D-low blood T cells. The receptors were sampled from a human donor with alopecia areata.

The sample holds a few counts of this clone. The chain combines TRBV12-5 with TRBJ2-5; the D is unclear. CDR1 is LGHNT, CDR2 FRNRAP, per germline. Trimming cost V 2 bases and J 2 bases, with 3 bases left between them. This CDR3 contains 12 residues. CDR3 sequence: CASGLLQETQYF. The CDR3 bases are TGTGCTAGTGGTTTGCTGCAAGAGACCCAGTACTTC.

This chain connects TRBV27 to TRBJ2-7; 7 nucleotides align to TRBD1. Germline trimming cut 8 bases from V and 5 bases from J; bases unmatched to any gene: 9. Germline CDR1 and CDR2: MNHEY and SMNVEV (reference sequence). CDR3 length: 13 residues. In DNA, the CDR3 is TGTGCCAGCGGCCGGGACAGCCGTCACGAGCAGTACTTC. As protein: CASGRDSRHEQYF.

This clone was observed a few times. The chain carries TRBV29-1 and TRBJ2-7; D is perhaps TRBD1 (6 bases). V lost 7 bases and J lost 0, with 13 bases in between. Germline V gives CDR1 SQVTM, CDR2 ANQGSEA. The CDR3 runs 13 residues. CDR3 nucleotides: TGCAGCGCCGGTACAGGGAGCTCCTACGAGCAGTACTTC. This codes for CSAGTGSSYEQYF.

This clone was picked up a small number of times. The chain uses TRBV7-9 and TRBJ2-5; possible D gene TRBD1, 5 bases. Germline-derived CDR1 and CDR2 are SEHNR and FQNEAQ (reference sequence). V lost 7 bases to trimming and J lost 7 bases, with 16 bases between them. The CDR3 totals 13 residues. CDR3 bases: TGTGCCAGCAAGGGCAGGGAAGGCGCGACCCAGTACTTC. Its translation: CASKGREGATQYF.

The sample holds one count of this clone. The J gene is TRBJ2-5, the V gene TRBV6-6; D possibly uses TRBD1 or TRBD2 (5 bases each). This CDR3 has 15 amino acids. Germline assignment: CDR1 MNHNY and CDR2 SVGAGI (reference sequence). The ends were cut back, 4 bases at V and 5 bases at J, with 17 bases in the middle. The CDR3 loop reads CASSSRAGHLETQYF. The DNA of the CDR3 is TGTGCCAGCAGTTCGCGGGCAGGGCACCTCGAGACCCAGTACTTC.

The chain joins TRBV27 to TRBJ2-1; 7 nucleotides agree with TRBD1. Unmatched junction bases numbered 9, after V lost 6 bases and J lost 4 bases. Germline V lookup: CDR1 MNHEY, CDR2 SMNVEV (reference sequence). The CDR3 runs 15 residues. CDR3 nucleotides: TGTGCCAGCAGGCCCAGGGGGTACTATTACAATGAGCAGTTCTTC. Encoded protein: CASRPRGYYYNEQFF.

This clone was observed a handful of times. The chain employs TRBV7-9 and TRBJ2-7; D is possibly TRBD2 (5 bases). The CDR3 is 13 residues long. Germline CDR1 is SEHNR and CDR2 is FQNEAQ (reference sequence). V gave up 7 bases and J gave up 7 bases, with 17 bases separating them. CDR3: CASTPEEVREQYF. CDR3 sequence (DNA): TGTGCCAGCACCCCGGAGGAGGTTCGAGAGCAGTACTTC. Full variable domain (rest looked up from reference TRBV7-9 and TRBJ2-7): DTGVSQNPRHKITKRGQNVTFRCDPISEHNRLYWYRQTLGQGPEFLTYFQNEAQLEKSRLLSDRFSAERPKGSFSTLEIQRTEQGDSAMYLCASTPEEVREQYFGPGTRLTVT.

The chain carries TRBV4-1 and TRBJ1-1; 10 nucleotides align to TRBD1. From germline, CDR1 is MGHRA and CDR2 YSYEKL. This CDR3 is 15 amino acids long. After removal of 3 bases from V and 5 bases from J, the junction contained 6 bases not matched to a gene. The CDR3 sequence is CASSHTGTGETEAFF. The CDR3 bases are TGCGCCAGCAGCCATACCGGGACAGGGGAAACTGAAGCTTTCTTT.

The chain uses TRBV4-3 and TRBJ2-7, with D hard to call. Trimming stripped 0 bases from V and 4 bases from J, with 7 bases between. This CDR3 spans 13 amino acids. The germline V gene encodes CDR1 LGHNA and CDR2 YSLEER. Written as DNA, the CDR3 is TGCGCCAGCAGCCAAGACCGGTTTTACGAGCAGTACTTC. This gives the protein CASSQDRFYEQYF.

This clone showed up just a few times. J is TRBJ2-5 and V is TRBV29-1; 9 bases are shared with TRBD2. Germline V gene lookup returns CDR1 SQVTM and CDR2 ANQGSEA. The CDR3 has 15 residues. Trimming took 1 base from V and 1 from J; bases not matched to a gene: 4. The CDR3, as DNA: TGCAGCGTTGAAGTAGCGGGGGATACCCAAGAGACCCAGTACTTC. Residues: CSVEVAGDTQETQYF.

This chain uses TRBV10-3 with TRBJ2-7; no definite D call. Germline assignment: CDR1 ENHRY and CDR2 SYGVKD. This CDR3 has 14 amino acids. The V and J ends lost 0 bases and 4 bases respectively, with 10 bases between them. CDR3 DNA: TGTGCCATCAGTGAGTCTGGGCAGGCTTACGAGCAGTACTTC. Translation: CAISESGQAYEQYF.

The V and J genes are TRBV29-1 and TRBJ2-7; 12 nucleotides align to TRBD1. The V gene's germline CDR1 is SQVTM and CDR2 ANQGSEA. The CDR3 has 15 amino acids. V shed 0 bases, J shed 3 bases, and the junction held 3 bases outside the gene matches. CDR3 DNA sequence: TGCAGCGTTGAAGAAGGGACAGGGGGCGACTACGAGCAGTACTTC. Translating gives CSVEEGTGGDYEQYF.

The chain employs TRBV7-8 and TRBJ2-5, with D perhaps assigned TRBD1 or TRBD2 (5 bases each). The germline V and J ends were trimmed by 0 bases and 7 bases, with 15 bases remaining between them. CDR3 length: 15 amino acids. Germline loops: CDR1 SGHVS, CDR2 FQNEAQ. CDR3 in amino acids: CASSLAGDRSGTQYF. The CDR3 DNA reads TGTGCCAGCAGCTTAGCGGGGGACCGCTCGGGGACCCAGTACTTC.

The chain uses TRBV7-2 and TRBJ2-4; TRBD1 or TRBD2 may be the D gene (5 bases each). The CDR3 sequence is 12 residues long. Trimming pared 5 bases from V and 8 bases from J, leaving 10 bases between. CDR1 and CDR2 from the germline V gene are SGHTA and FQGNSA. The DNA for the CDR3 is TGTGCCAGCAGCCGACGAGGGGACATTCAGTACTTC. Translated, it gives CASSRRGDIQYF. Full variable domain (rest looked up from reference TRBV7-2 and TRBJ2-4): GAGVSQSPSNKVTEKGKDVELRCDPISGHTALYWYRQSLGQGLEFLIYFQGNSAPDKSGLPSDRFSAERTGGSVSTLTIQRTQQEDSAVYLCASSRRGDIQYFGAGTRLSVL.

CDR3 protein: CASSQVLIGPQHF. In DNA, the CDR3 is TGTGCCAGCAGCCAAGTTCTTATTGGGCCCCAGCATTTT. This rearrangement joins TRBV4-2 to TRBJ1-5; D not resolved. CDR3 length: 13 amino acids. CDR1 LGHNA and CDR2 YNFKEQ come from the germline V gene. The V gene lost 1 base and the J gene lost 9 bases, with 10 bases spanning the gap.

A remark on this clone: Different DNA sequences within this sample yield the same CDR3. V gene TRBV4-2 combines with J gene TRBJ2-7, with TRBD1 matching over 7 bases. This CDR3 has 14 residues. Germline CDR1 is LGHNA and CDR2 is YNFKEQ. V shed 1 base, J shed 0 bases, and the junction held 0 bases outside the gene matches. CDR3 DNA sequence: TGTGCCAGCAGCCAAGCAGGGGGCTCCTACGAGCAGTACTTC. This translates into CASSQAGGSYEQYF.

This clone turned up a few times. The rearrangement links TRBV4-1 to TRBJ1-1, with TRBD1 matching over 11 bases. Germline V gene lookup returns CDR1 MGHRA and CDR2 YSYEKL. There are 14 residues in the CDR3. V lost 8 bases, J lost 1 base, and 3 bases stayed unmatched. CDR3 bases: TGCGCCAGCGCCGGGACAGGGGGGAACACTGAAGCTTTCTTT. It encodes CASAGTGGNTEAFF.

V gene TRBV5-1 combines with J gene TRBJ2-6; tentative D call: TRBD2 (6 bases). The V end lost 5 bases, the J end lost 0 bases, and 15 bases lay between the germline ends. Germline CDR1 reads SGHRS; CDR2 reads YFSETQ. The CDR3 loop spans 17 amino acids. CDR3 DNA sequence: TGCGCCAGCAGTGGAGGGTCGGTTCTCTCTGGGGCCAACGTCCTGACTTTC. It translates to CASSGGSVLSGANVLTF.

The sample holds a few counts of this clone. The CDR3 DNA follows: TGCAGCGTTGAATCGGGAATGGCCTATGGCTACACCTTC. It yields the protein CSVESGMAYGYTF. The rearrangement uses TRBV29-1 and TRBJ1-2, with D uncertain. This CDR3 has 13 amino acids. Trimming left V 2 bases short and J 4 bases short, with 11 bases between. Germline CDR1 and CDR2: SQVTM and ANQGSEA.

The chain links TRBV4-1 to TRBJ1-1; tentatively, D is TRBD1 (6 bases). This CDR3 comprises 14 residues. In germline, CDR1 is MGHRA, CDR2 YSYEKL. Trimming removed 2 bases at V and 5 bases at J, with 12 bases between. The CDR3 nucleotides are TGCGCCAGCAGCCAACGGGACACCGCGACTGAAGCTTTCTTT. Amino acid sequence: CASSQRDTATEAFF.

The rearrangement links TRBV27 to TRBJ2-5; D remains unclear. The CDR3 loop spans 14 amino acids. The germline V and J ends were trimmed by 3 bases and 4 bases, with 12 bases remaining between them. Germline lookup yields CDR1 MNHEY and CDR2 SMNVEV (reference sequence). The CDR3 DNA sequence: TGTGCCAGCAGTTTTATTCGGCGCCGAGAGACCCAGTACTTC. This sequence encodes CASSFIRRRETQYF.

V usage is TRBV6-1 and J usage is TRBJ2-7; D ambiguous. V lost 1 base and J 6 bases, leaving 13 bases between the germline ends. This CDR3 region has 14 residues. Germline CDR1 MNHNS, CDR2 SASEGT. CDR3 nucleotides: TGTGCCAGCAGTGAAGACGTGGCAGGTACCGAGCAGTACTTC. As protein: CASSEDVAGTEQYF.

The rearrangement uses TRBV27 and TRBJ2-7, with D unclear. CDR1 is MNHEY and CDR2 is SMNVEV in the germline V gene (reference sequence). V was pared by 5 bases and J by 2 bases, with 13 bases between. The CDR3 runs to 14 residues. The CDR3 bases are TGTGCCAGCAGTCCAATACTGAGCCCCTACGAGCAGTACTTC. Translation gives CASSPILSPYEQYF.

The V gene is TRBV7-8, the J gene TRBJ2-7, with D hard to call. V shed 5 bases and J shed 5 bases, with 16 bases lying between them. Germline lookup yields CDR1 SGHVS and CDR2 FQNEAQ. There are 14 residues in the CDR3. In DNA, the CDR3 is TGTGCCAGCAGCCCCACTCACGAGTACCACGAGCAGTACTTC. This sequence encodes CASSPTHEYHEQYF.

V gene TRBV7-3 combines with J gene TRBJ2-3; tentative D call: TRBD1 (5 bases). The length of the CDR3 is 15 residues. Germline lookup yields CDR1 SGHTA and CDR2 FQGTGA. Trimming removed 3 bases from V and 2 bases from J, with 12 bases in between. In DNA, the CDR3 is TGTGCCAGCAGCTTTACAGGATCGAACACAGATACGCAGTATTTT. This encodes CASSFTGSNTDTQYF.

V is TRBV10-1 and J is TRBJ2-7; D gene uncertain. The CDR3 sequence is 13 residues long. V was cut by 0 bases and J by 4 bases, with 7 bases left in between. The germline CDR1 and CDR2 sequences are WNHNN and SYGVQD (reference sequence). The CDR3 region has the DNA TGCGCCAGCAGTGAGTCGGAAGGGTACGAGCAGTACTTC. Translated, it gives CASSESEGYEQYF.

The chain carries TRBV5-6 and TRBJ2-1; the D call may be TRBD1 or TRBD2 (5 bases each). V dropped 0 bases and J dropped 10 bases, with 8 bases sitting between them. The germline gives CDR1 SGHDT, CDR2 YYEEEE. This CDR3 is built from 12 residues. CDR3 sequence (DNA): TGTGCCAGCAGCTTGGGAGGGACCGAGCAGTTCTTC. As protein: CASSLGGTEQFF.